The clone carrying this T cell receptor (beta chain) was seen more than once but under ten times. What it recognizes is unknown. The data stem from a study of blood T cells in healthy people across ages. Regarding the study as a whole: The lack of PBMC sorting stopped any conclusive naive versus antigen-experienced comparison.

It was with a sample-barcoded 5' primer and a J-beta primer mix that a second PCR of roughly 7 to 12 cycles was run. Every single cDNA molecule received a tag from a template-switch adaptor with 12 random nucleotides. TCRdb re-derived calls from the 5' RACE reads in MiXCR, one entry per CDR3 protein. The sample includes fewer than 600,000 distinct CDR3 sequences, over 25% of them seen just once. The length of the CDR3 is 14 residues. Germline V CDR1 and CDR2: MNHEY, SMNVEV (reference sequence). The V gene lost 4 bases and the J gene lost 8 bases, with 18 bases spanning the gap. The same sample was also used in a study of T cells of mothers and their children.

V usage is TRBV27 and J usage is TRBJ2-7, with D perhaps assigned TRBD1 or TRBD2 (5 bases each). This receptor was taken from a boy aged 2 to 10 in good health. The sequencing input was blood. CDR3 amino acids: CASSYPGRSAKQYF. CDR3 DNA: TGTGCCAGCAGTTACCCGGGACGGTCAGCAAAGCAGTACTTC.